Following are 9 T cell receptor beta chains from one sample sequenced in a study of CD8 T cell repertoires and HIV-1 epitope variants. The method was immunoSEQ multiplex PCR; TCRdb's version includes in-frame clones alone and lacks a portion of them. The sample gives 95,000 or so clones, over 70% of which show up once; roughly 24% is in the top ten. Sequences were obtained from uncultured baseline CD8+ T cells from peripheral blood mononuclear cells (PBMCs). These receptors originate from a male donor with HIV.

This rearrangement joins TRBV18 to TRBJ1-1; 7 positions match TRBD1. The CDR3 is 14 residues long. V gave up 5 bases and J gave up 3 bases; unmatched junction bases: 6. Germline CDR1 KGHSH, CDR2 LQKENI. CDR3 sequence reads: CASSAPGQYTEAFF. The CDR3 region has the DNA TGTGCCAGCTCAGCTCCGGGACAGTACACTGAAGCTTTCTTT.

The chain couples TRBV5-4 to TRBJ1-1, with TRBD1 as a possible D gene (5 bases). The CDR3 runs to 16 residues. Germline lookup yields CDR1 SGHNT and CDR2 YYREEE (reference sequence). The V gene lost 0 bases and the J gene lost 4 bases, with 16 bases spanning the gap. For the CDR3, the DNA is TGTGCCAGCAGCTTGGCTTTCTCAGGGTTCGGCACTGAAGCTTTCTTT. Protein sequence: CASSLAFSGFGTEAFF.

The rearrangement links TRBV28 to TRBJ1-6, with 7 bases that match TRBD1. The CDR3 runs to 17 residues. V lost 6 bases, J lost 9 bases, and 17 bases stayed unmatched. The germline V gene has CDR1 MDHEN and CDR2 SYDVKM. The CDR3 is CASRSTATPTGTSPLHF. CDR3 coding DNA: TGTGCCAGCAGGTCTACTGCCACGCCGACAGGGACTTCACCCCTCCACTTT.

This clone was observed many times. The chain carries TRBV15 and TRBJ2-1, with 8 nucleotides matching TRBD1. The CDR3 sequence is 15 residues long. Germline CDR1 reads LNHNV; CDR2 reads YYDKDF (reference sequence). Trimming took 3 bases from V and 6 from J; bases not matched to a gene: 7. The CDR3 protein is CATSRDRDPVNEQFF. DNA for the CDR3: TGTGCCACCAGCAGGGACAGGGACCCTGTCAATGAGCAGTTCTTC.

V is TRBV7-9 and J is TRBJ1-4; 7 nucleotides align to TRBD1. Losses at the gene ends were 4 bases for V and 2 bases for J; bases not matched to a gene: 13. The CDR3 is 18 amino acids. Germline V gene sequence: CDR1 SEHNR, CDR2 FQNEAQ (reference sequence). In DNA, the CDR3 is TGTGCCAGCAGCTATACGGGACAGACTCTTATGACTAATGAAAAACTGTTTTTT. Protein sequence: CASSYTGQTLMTNEKLFF.

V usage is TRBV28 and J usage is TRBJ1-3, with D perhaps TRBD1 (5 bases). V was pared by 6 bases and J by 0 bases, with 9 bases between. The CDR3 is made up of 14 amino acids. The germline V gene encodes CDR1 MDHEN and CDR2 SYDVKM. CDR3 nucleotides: TGTGCCAGCAGCGGGGGGGACTCTGGAAACACCATATATTTT. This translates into CASSGGDSGNTIYF.

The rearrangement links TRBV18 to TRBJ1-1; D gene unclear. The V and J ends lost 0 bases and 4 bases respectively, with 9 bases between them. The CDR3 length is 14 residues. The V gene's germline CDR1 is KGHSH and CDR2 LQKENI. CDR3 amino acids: CASSPPVAGTEAFF. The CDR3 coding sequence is TGTGCCAGCTCACCACCGGTGGCAGGCACTGAAGCTTTCTTT. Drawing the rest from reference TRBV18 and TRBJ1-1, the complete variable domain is NAGVMQNPRHLVRRRGQEARLRCSPMKGHSHVYWYRQLPEEGLKFMVYLQKENIIDESGMPKERFSAEFPKEGPSILRIQQVVRGDSAAYFCASSPPVAGTEAFFGQGTRLTVV.

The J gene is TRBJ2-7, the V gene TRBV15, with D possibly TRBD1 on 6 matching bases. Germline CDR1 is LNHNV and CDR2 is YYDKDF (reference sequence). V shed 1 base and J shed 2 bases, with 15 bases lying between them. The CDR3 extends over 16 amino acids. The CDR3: CATSRGGNRATYEQYF. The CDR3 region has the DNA TGTGCCACCAGCAGAGGTGGGAACAGGGCGACCTACGAGCAGTACTTC.

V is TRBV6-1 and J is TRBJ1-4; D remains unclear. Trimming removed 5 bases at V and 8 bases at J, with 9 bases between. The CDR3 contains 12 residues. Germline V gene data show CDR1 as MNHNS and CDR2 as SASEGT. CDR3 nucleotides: TGTGCCAGCAGTCCCTTCGGCGAAAAACTGTTTTTT. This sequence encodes CASSPFGEKLFF.